This is a list of T cell receptor beta chains from one sample in a study of T-cell memory formation after mild COVID-19. TCRdb reprocessed the 5' RACE reads with MiXCR, giving one entry per CDR3 protein. The top ten hold more than 20% of the sample, which has about 290,000 distinct CDR3 sequences, roughly 15% seen once. Sequencing was performed on PBMCs or a T cell subset sorted from them (not recorded which). The receptors here all came from a man between 18 and 35 years old who had mild COVID-19 (a few samples of this study predate the infection). Cell type and time point are not known. Each CDR3 is given with its conserved first and last residue. A D gene is named only where the DNA matches it firmly. Expanded clones get a size class; other rows say once, few or many, or leave the size out.

abundance	v_gene	d_gene	j_gene	len	CDR3aa	CDR3nt
few	TRBV24-1	.	TRBJ2-1	12	CATSDEINEQFF	TGTGCCACCAGTGACGAGATCAATGAGCAGTTCTTC
.	TRBV24-1	.	TRBJ1-5	17	CATSDSTRGSGYQPQHF	TGTGCCACCAGTGATTCTACTAGGGGGAGTGGCTATCAGCCCCAGCATTTT
.	TRBV7-3	.	TRBJ2-2	12	CASSPSGEELFF	TGTGCCAGCAGCCCGAGTGGTGAGGAGCTGTTTTTT
many	TRBV20-1	.	TRBJ2-5	12	CSGPDGQETQYF	TGCAGTGGGCCGGACGGGCAAGAGACCCAGTACTTC
many	TRBV15	.	TRBJ2-3	17	CATSRGSPGDPTDTQYF	TGTGCCACCAGCAGAGGGTCACCGGGGGACCCCACAGATACGCAGTATTTT
.	TRBV5-6	.	TRBJ2-6	17	CASSLRGVYSGANVLTF	TGTGCCAGCAGCTTGAGGGGGGTTTACTCTGGGGCCAACGTCCTGACTTTC
.	TRBV12-3/TRBV12-4	TRBD2	TRBJ2-1	17	CASSLRLAGTAYNEQFF	TGTGCCAGCAGTTTAAGGCTAGCGGGGACCGCCTACAATGAGCAGTTCTTC
many	TRBV6-1	.	TRBJ1-1	13	CASSESGNTEAFF	TGTGCCAGCAGTGAATCCGGGAACACTGAAGCTTTCTTT
many	TRBV12-3/TRBV12-4	.	TRBJ1-2	14	CASSLQGFNYGYTF	TGTGCCAGCAGTTTACAGGGGTTTAACTATGGCTACACCTTC
few	TRBV20-1	TRBD1	TRBJ1-1	16	CSAHSRDRGSDTEAFF	TGCAGTGCCCATAGCCGGGACAGGGGATCAGACACTGAAGCTTTCTTT
.	TRBV5-1	TRBD2	TRBJ2-1	16	CASSLVLGGDHNEQFF	TGCGCCAGCAGCTTGGTCCTGGGAGGGGACCACAATGAGCAGTTCTTC
.	TRBV19	TRBD1	TRBJ2-2	14	CASGLGRGPGELFF	TGTGCCAGTGGGCTGGGCAGGGGGCCCGGGGAGCTGTTTTTT
.	TRBV6-5	TRBD1	TRBJ1-5	16	CASSYSGATGDQPQHF	TGTGCCAGCAGTTACTCGGGCGCGACAGGGGATCAGCCCCAGCATTTT
many	TRBV25-1	TRBD1	TRBJ2-4	15	CASSEAGTGKNIQYF	TGTGCCAGCAGTGAAGCCGGGACAGGGAAAAACATTCAGTACTTC
.	TRBV19	TRBD1	TRBJ2-5	14	CASSTRTGDETQYF	TGTGCCAGTAGTACTCGGACAGGGGATGAGACCCAGTACTTC
few	TRBV6-2/TRBV6-3	TRBD1	TRBJ2-1	16	CASSYSTGTGGNEQFF	TGTGCCAGCAGTTACTCGACGGGGACAGGGGGCAATGAGCAGTTCTTC
many	TRBV4-2	.	TRBJ2-7	16	CASSQEAGFRPYEQYF	TGTGCCAGCAGCCAAGAGGCCGGATTTCGACCTTACGAGCAGTACTTC
few	TRBV29-1	TRBD1	TRBJ2-1	12	CSVGTVQNEQFF	TGCAGCGTGGGGACAGTGCAAAATGAGCAGTTCTTC
.	TRBV4-1	.	TRBJ1-4	17	CASSPLLKGVSNEKLFF	TGCGCCAGCAGCCCTCTCTTAAAGGGGGTATCTAATGAAAAACTGTTTTTT
.	TRBV6-2/TRBV6-3	TRBD1	TRBJ1-5	15	CASSYGAGGFQPQHF	TGTGCCAGCAGTTACGGGGCAGGGGGGTTTCAGCCCCAGCATTTT
.	TRBV5-1	TRBD1	TRBJ2-2	16	CASSPLLTGDTGELFF	TGCGCCAGCAGCCCACTCCTGACAGGGGACACCGGGGAGCTGTTTTTT
.	TRBV7-2	TRBD2	TRBJ2-3	15	CASSDVAGGVDTQYF	TGTGCCAGCAGCGACGTAGCGGGGGGGGTAGATACGCAGTATTTT
.	TRBV4-1	TRBD2	TRBJ2-6	14	CASSGTSGANVLTF	TGCGCCAGTAGCGGGACTTCTGGGGCCAACGTCCTGACTTTC
.	TRBV12-3/TRBV12-4	.	TRBJ2-5	11	CASSKDEGQYF	TGTGCCAGCAGTAAGGACGAAGGCCAGTACTTC
few	TRBV10-2	.	TRBJ2-3	11	CASSDFYTQYF	TGCGCCAGCAGTGATTTTTATACGCAGTATTTT
.	TRBV29-1	.	TRBJ2-1	10	CSVRGNEQFF	TGCAGCGTTCGGGGGAATGAGCAGTTCTTC